The clone carrying this T cell receptor beta chain was recorded at least ten times. The data are from a study of T-cell reconstitution after alpha-beta-depleted transplantation in children. Unique molecular identifiers were built into the TCRbeta library. In TCRdb, the PCR reads were re-called with MiXCR into one record per CDR3 protein. Of 350,000 to 400,000 distinct CDR3 sequences listed, roughly 13% are singletons. Looked up from germline, CDR1 is ENHRY and CDR2 is SYGVKD. This CDR3 has 10 amino acids. Between the trimmed V and J ends, which lost 8 bases and 2 bases, there was a span of 3 bases. The V call is TRBV10-3, the J call TRBJ2-5; D is unresolved. The sample in question was PBMCs, obtained from the stem cell graft. The sequence was obtained from a human donor who donated a stem cell graft to a child with Fanconi anemia. This CDR3 is CAIGQETQYF. The CDR3 coding sequence is TGTGCCATCGGGCAAGAGACCCAGTACTTC.